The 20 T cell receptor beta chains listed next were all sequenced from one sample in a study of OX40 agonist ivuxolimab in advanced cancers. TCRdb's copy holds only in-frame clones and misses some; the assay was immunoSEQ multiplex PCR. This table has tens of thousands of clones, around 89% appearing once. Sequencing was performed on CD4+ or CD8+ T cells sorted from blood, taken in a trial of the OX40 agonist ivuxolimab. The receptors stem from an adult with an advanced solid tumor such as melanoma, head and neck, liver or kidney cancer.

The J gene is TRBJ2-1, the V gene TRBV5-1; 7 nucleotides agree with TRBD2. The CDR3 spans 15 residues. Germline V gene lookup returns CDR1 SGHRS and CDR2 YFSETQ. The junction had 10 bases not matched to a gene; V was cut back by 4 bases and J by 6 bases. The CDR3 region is CASSNVAGVGNEQFF. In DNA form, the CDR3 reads TGCGCCAGCAGCAATGTGGCGGGAGTGGGCAATGAGCAGTTCTTC.

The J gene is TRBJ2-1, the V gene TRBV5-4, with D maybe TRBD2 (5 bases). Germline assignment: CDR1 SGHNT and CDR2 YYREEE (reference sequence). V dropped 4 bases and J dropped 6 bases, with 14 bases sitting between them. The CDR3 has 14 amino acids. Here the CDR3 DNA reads TGTGCCAGCAGCCCCCTGAGGGCCGGCAATGAGCAGTTCTTC. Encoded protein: CASSPLRAGNEQFF.

The CDR3 loop is CASQASGKEETQYF. The DNA of the CDR3 is TGTGCCAGCCAGGCTAGCGGGAAAGAAGAGACCCAGTACTTC. The rearrangement joins TRBV7-8 to TRBJ2-5, with 9 bases lining up with TRBD2. The CDR3 totals 14 residues. J gave up 3 bases and V 8 bases, and 7 bases lay outside the gene matches. From germline, CDR1 is SGHVS and CDR2 FQNEAQ.

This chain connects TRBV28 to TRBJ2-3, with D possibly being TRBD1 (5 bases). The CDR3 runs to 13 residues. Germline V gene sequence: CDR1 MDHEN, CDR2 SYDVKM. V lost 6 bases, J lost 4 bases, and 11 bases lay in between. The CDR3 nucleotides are TGTGCCAGCAGAACTCAGGGATCAGATACGCAGTATTTT. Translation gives CASRTQGSDTQYF.

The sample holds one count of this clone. This CDR3 reads CASSEPGRTDTQYF. The DNA for the CDR3 is TGTGCCAGCAGTGAACCGGGCCGCACAGATACGCAGTATTTT. The rearrangement joins TRBV25-1 to TRBJ2-3; no reliable D call. The CDR3 totals 14 residues. Germline V lookup: CDR1 MGHDK, CDR2 SYGVNS. V was clipped by 2 bases and J by 1 base, with 7 bases between them.

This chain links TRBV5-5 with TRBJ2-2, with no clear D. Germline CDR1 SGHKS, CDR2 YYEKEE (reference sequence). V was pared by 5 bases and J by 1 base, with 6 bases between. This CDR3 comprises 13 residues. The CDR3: CASSWVNTGELFF. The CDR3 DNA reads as TGTGCCAGCAGTTGGGTGAACACCGGGGAGCTGTTTTTT.

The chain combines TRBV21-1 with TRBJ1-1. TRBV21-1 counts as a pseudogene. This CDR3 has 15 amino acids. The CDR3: CASSKGPAGDTEAFF. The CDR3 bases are TGTGCCAGCAGCAAAGGACCGGCGGGGGACACTGAAGCTTTCTTT.

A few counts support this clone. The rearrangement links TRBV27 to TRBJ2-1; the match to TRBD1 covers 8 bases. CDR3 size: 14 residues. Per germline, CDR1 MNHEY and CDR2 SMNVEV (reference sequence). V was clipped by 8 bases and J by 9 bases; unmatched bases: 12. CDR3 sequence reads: CASSRTGPRGEQFF. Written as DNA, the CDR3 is TGTGCCAGCTCCCGGACAGGGCCTAGGGGTGAGCAGTTCTTC.

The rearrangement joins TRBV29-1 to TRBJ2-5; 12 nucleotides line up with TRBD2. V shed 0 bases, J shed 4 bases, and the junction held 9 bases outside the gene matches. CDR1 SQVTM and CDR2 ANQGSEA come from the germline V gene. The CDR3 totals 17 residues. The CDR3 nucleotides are TGCAGCGTTGAAGATCCCCTAGCGGGAGGGATGGGAGAGACCCAGTACTTC. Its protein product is CSVEDPLAGGMGETQYF.

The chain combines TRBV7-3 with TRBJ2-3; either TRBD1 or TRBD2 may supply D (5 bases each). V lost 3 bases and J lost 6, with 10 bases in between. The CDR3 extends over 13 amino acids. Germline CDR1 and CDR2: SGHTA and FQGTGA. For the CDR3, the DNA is TGTGCCAGCAGCTTTTTCGGGGCGGATACGCAGTATTTT. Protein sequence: CASSFFGADTQYF.

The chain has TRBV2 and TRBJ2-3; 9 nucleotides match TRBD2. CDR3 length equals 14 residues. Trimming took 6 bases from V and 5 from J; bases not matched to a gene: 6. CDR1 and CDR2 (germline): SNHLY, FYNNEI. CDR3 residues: CASSIRLAEDTQYF. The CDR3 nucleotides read TGTGCCAGCAGCATAAGACTAGCGGAAGATACGCAGTATTTT. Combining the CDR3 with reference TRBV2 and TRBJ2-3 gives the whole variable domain EPEVTQTPSHQVTQMGQEVILRCVPISNHLYFYWYRQILGQKVEFLVSFYNNEISEKSEIFDDQFSVERPDGSNFTLKIRSTKLEDSAMYFCASSIRLAEDTQYFGPGTRLTVL.

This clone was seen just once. The DNA for the CDR3 is TGTGCCAGCAGTTACCTCCAGGGGGCGGGCTATGGCTACACCTTC. It codes for CASSYLQGAGYGYTF. This sequence joins TRBV6-5 and TRBJ1-2, with 8 bases identical to TRBD1. CDR1 MNHEY and CDR2 SVGAGI come from the germline V gene. The CDR3 spans 15 residues. After removal of 2 bases from V and 4 bases from J, the junction contained 6 bases not matched to a gene.

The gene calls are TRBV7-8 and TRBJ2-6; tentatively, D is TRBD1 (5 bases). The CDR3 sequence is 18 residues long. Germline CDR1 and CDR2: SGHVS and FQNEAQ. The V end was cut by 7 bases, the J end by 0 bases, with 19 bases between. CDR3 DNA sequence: TGTGCCAGCACCAAATGGGGCGGAGATGGCTCTGGGGCCAACGTCCTGACTTTC. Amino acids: CASTKWGGDGSGANVLTF.

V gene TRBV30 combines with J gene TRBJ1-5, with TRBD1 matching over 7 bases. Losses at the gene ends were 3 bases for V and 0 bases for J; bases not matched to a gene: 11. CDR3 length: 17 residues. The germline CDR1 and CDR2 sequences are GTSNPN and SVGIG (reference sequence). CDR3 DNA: TGTGCCTGGAGCCCTAACAGGGGAGGGAATAGCAATCAGCCCCAGCATTTT. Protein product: CAWSPNRGGNSNQPQHF. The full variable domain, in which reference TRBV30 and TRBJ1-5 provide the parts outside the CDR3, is SQTIHQWPATLVQPVGSPLSLECTVEGTSNPNLYWYRQAAGRGLQLLFYSVGIGQISSEVPQNLSASRPQDRQFILSSKKLLLSDSGFYLCAWSPNRGGNSNQPQHFGDGTRLSIL.

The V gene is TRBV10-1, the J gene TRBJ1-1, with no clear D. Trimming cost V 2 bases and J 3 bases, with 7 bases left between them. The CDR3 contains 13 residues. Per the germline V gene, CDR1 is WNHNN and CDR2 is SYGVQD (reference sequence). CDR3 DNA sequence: TGCGCCAGCAGTGAGAACGGCGACACTGAAGCTTTCTTT. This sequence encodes CASSENGDTEAFF.

CDR3: CASSNDGPNTEAFF. The CDR3 DNA reads as TGTGCCAGCTCAAACGACGGGCCGAACACTGAAGCTTTCTTT. The chain couples TRBV18 to TRBJ1-1; unclear D gene. In germline, CDR1 is KGHSH, CDR2 LQKENI. Trimming stripped 5 bases from V and 1 base from J, with 11 bases between. The CDR3 extends over 14 amino acids.

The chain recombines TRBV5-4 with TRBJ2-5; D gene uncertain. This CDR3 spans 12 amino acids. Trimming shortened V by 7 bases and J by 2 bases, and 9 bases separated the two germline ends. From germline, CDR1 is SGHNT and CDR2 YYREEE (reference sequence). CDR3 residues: CASGAGQETQYF. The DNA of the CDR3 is TGTGCCAGCGGAGCTGGACAAGAGACCCAGTACTTC.

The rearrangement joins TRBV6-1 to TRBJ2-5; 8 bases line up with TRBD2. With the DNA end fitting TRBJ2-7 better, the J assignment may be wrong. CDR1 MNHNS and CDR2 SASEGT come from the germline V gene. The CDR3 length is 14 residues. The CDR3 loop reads CASSEEAGGYEQYF. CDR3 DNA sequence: TGTGCCAGCAGTGAAGAGGCGGGGGGCTACGAGCAGTACTTC.

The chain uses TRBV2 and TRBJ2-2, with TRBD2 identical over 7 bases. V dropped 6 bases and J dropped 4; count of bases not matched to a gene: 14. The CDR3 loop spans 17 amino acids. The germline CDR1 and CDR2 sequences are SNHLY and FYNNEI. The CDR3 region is CASRFLRGRSGTGELFF. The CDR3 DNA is TGTGCCAGCAGATTCCTGCGGGGGAGGTCGGGCACCGGGGAGCTGTTTTTT.

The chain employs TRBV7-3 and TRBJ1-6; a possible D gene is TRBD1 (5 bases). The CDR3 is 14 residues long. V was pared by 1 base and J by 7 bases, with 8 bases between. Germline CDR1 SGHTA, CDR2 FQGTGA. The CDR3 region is CASSLRGRNSPLHF. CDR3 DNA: TGTGCCAGCAGCTTAAGGGGACGGAATTCACCCCTCCACTTT. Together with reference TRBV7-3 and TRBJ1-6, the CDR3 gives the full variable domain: GAGVSQTPSNKVTEKGKYVELRCDPISGHTALYWYRQSLGQGPEFLIYFQGTGAADDSGLPNDRFFAVRPEGSVSTLKIQRTERGDSAVYLCASSLRGRNSPLHFGNGTRLTVT.